The T cell receptor (beta chain) described here comes from a study of blood T cell repertoires in COVID-19. About the study: Acute and convalescent COVID-19 samples came from the United States, Italy and Spain.

CDR3 length equals 21 residues. The V and J ends lost 2 bases and 4 bases, in that order; junction bases with no gene match: 22. Germline values: CDR1 WSHSY, CDR2 SAAADI. Participant-given clinical history determined each cohort assignment. In this sample, this clone turned up once. In the source study's methods: Reference gene primer amplification gave nucleated cell count estimates. The assay was immunoSEQ multiplex PCR, and TCRdb's table has in-frame clones only and misses some. D and trimming were read from the DNA, whereas the V and J calls and clone size are those reported in that table. The sample has approximately 360,000 clones; roughly 90% are singletons.

The J gene is TRBJ2-2, the V gene TRBV10-2; TRBD2 agrees at 7 bases. This TCR came from a woman in her 30s with acute COVID-19. The sample comprised PBMCs or T cells enriched from blood (not recorded which). The CDR3 region is CASSEPPGLSSPSYLTGELFF. CDR3 DNA: TGCGCCAGCAGTGAGCCTCCGGGACTATCCTCTCCTTCCTACCTCACCGGGGAGCTGTTTTTT.